The TCR beta chain described here comes from a study of blood T cell repertoires in COVID-19. Study background: Italy, Spain and the United States were the sources of the convalescent and acute COVID-19 samples. PBMCs, B-cell-depleted T cells, or T cells were the source of the cDNA or gDNA that made up the material.

Original analysis: It was from reference gene primer amplification that nucleated cell counts were estimated. Sequencing used immunoSEQ multiplex PCR; TCRdb keeps in-frame clones, though not all of them. The D gene and trimming were derived from the DNA, and the V and J assignments and clone size from that table. The repertoire holds about 150,000 clones, with about 80% as singletons. V was cut by 0 bases and J by 6 bases, with 12 bases left in between. Germline V lookup: CDR1 SGHVS, CDR2 FQNEAQ. The CDR3 covers 15 residues. It was during active infection that Seattle patients were enrolled and then longitudinally followed.

The chain employs TRBV7-8 and TRBJ1-5; D may be TRBD1 (5 bases). Specimen: peripheral blood. The receptor's source is a woman aged 55-75 years with COVID-19, enrolled during active disease. CDR3 protein: CASSLAGGGVQPQHF. In DNA, the CDR3 is TGTGCCAGCAGCTTAGCGGGGGGAGGGGTTCAGCCCCAGCATTTT.